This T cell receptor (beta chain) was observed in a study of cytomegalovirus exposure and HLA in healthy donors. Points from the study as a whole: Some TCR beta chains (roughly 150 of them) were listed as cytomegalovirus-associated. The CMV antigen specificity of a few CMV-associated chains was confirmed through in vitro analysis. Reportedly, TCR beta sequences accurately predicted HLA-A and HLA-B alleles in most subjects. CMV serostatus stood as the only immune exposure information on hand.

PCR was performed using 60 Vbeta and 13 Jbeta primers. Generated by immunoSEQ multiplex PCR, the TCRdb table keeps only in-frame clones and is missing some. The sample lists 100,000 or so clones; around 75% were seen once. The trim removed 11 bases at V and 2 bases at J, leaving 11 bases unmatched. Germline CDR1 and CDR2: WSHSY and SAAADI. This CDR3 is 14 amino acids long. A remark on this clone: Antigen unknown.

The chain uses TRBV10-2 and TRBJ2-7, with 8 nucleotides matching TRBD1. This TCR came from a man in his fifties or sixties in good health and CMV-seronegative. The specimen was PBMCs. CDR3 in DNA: TGCGCCTCCGTGCTAAGACAGGGGCCCTACGAGCAGTACTTC. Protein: CASVLRQGPYEQYF.